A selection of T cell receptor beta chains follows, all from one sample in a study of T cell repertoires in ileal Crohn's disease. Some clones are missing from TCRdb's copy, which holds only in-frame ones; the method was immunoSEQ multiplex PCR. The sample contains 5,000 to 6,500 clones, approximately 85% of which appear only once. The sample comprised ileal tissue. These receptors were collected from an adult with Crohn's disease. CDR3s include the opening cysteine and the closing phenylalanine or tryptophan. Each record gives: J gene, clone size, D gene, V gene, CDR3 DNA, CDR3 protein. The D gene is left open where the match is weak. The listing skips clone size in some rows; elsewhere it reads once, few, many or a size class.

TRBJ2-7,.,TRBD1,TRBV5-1,TGCGCCAGCAGCTTGACAGGGGAAGAGCAGTACTTC,CASSLTGEEQYF
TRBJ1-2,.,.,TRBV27,TGTGCCAGCAGGCAGGGCCCCCTCAACTATGGCTACACCTTC,CASRQGPLNYGYTF
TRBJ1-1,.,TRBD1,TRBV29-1,TGCAGCGTTGGGGACAGGGAGGGAGAAGCTTTCTTT,CSVGDREGEAFF
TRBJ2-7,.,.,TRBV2,TGTGCCAGCAGTGAAGAGAGGAACTACGAGCAGTACTTC,CASSEERNYEQYF
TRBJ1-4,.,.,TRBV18,TGTGCCAGCTCACCGACTGACTATAATGAAAAACTGTTTTTT,CASSPTDYNEKLFF
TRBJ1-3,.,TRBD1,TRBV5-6,TGTGCCAGCAGCTTGGGGGACAGGGGGACTGGAAACACCATATATTTT,CASSLGDRGTGNTIYF
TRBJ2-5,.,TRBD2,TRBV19,TGTGCCAGTAGCTCGGGGGGGGGTCTGGAGACCCAGTACTTC,CASSSGGGLETQYF
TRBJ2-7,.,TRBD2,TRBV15,TGTGCCACCAGCAGAGATGCCGGGGGGGCCTACGAGCAGTACTTC,CATSRDAGGAYEQYF
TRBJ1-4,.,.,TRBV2,TGTGCCAGCAGTCGAGAAAGCCCCAATGAAAAACTGTTTTTT,CASSRESPNEKLFF
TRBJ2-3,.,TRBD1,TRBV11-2,TGTGCCAGCAGCGTGACAGGGGGCAAAGCAGGGGATACGCAGTATTTT,CASSVTGGKAGDTQYF
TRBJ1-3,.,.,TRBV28,TGTGCCAGCAGTTTAAGAGGATTTGGAAACACCATATATTTT,CASSLRGFGNTIYF
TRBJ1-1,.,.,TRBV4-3,TGCGCCAGCAGCCAAGCATACAAGAACACTGAAGCTTTCTTT,CASSQAYKNTEAFF
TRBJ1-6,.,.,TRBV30,TGTGCCTGGAGCGAGGGGGTTTCCTATAATTCACCCCTCCACTTT,CAWSEGVSYNSPLHF
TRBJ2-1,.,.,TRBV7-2,TGTGCCAGCAGCTTACTACAGGGCAATGAGCAGTTCTTC,CASSLLQGNEQFF
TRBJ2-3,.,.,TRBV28,TGTGCCAGCAGTAAAATTAGGAGGGCAGACAGCCCAGATACGCAGTATTTT,CASSKIRRADSPDTQYF
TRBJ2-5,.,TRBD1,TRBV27,TGTGCCAGCAGTATACGACAGGGAGTATCCCAAGAGACCCAGTACTTC,CASSIRQGVSQETQYF
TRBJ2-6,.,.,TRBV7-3,TGTGCCAGCAGCTCACAGGGTAGCTCTGGGGCCAACGTCCTGACTTTC,CASSSQGSSGANVLTF
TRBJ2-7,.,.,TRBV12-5,TGTGCTAGTGGTTTGAGGCGGGGCGGCGACGAGCAGTACTTC,CASGLRRGGDEQYF
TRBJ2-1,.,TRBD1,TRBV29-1,TGCAGCGTTGCCCGAGGGACAGGGGGAAATGAGCAGTTCTTC,CSVARGTGGNEQFF
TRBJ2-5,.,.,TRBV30,TGTGCCTGGAGTCGAAGACAGGCTCAAGAGACCCAGTACTTC,CAWSRRQAQETQYF
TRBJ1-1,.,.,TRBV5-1,TGCGCCAGCAGCTCGATAACGGGGACTTCGAACACTGAAGCTTTCTTT,CASSSITGTSNTEAFF
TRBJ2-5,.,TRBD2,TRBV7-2,TGTGCCAGCAGCTTAGGGGCTAGCGGGGGAATAGAGACCCAGTACTTC,CASSLGASGGIETQYF
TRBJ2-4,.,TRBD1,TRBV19,TGTGCCAGTACCTCACAGGGGGACAAAAACATTCAGTACTTC,CASTSQGDKNIQYF
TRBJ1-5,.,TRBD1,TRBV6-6,TGTGCCAGCAGTTATCGACAGGGGGAGTTCAATCAGCCCCAGCATTTT,CASSYRQGEFNQPQHF
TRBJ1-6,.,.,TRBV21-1,TGTGCCAGCAGCAACCTGTCCGCCAGGGGTTGTTCACCCCTCCACTTT,CASSNLSARGCSPLHF
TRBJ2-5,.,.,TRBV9,TGTGCCAGCAGCGTAGGAGTTTCAGAGACCCAGTACTTC,CASSVGVSETQYF
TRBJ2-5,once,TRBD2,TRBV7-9,TGTGCCAGCAGCCGGACTAGCGGGGGGTACCAAGAGACCCAGTACTTC,CASSRTSGGYQETQYF
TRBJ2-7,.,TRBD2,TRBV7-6,TGTGCCAGCAGCCGTAGCGGGAAAGGGTCCTACGAGCAGTACTTC,CASSRSGKGSYEQYF
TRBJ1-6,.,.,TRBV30,TGTGCCTGGAGTGTACGAGGGGGAGCTCCCTATAATTCACCCCTCCACTTT,CAWSVRGGAPYNSPLHF
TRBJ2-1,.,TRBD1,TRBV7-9,TGTGCCAGCAGCCCGACAGGGGGCCAGGGTGAGCAGTTCTTC,CASSPTGGQGEQFF
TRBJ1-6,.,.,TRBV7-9,TGTGCCAGCAGCTTATTCGGGGGAGGGGATTCACCCCTCCACTTT,CASSLFGGGDSPLHF
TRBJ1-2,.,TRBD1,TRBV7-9,TGTGCCAGCAGTCTGTATGGCGGGACAGGGATCGGCTACACCTTC,CASSLYGGTGIGYTF
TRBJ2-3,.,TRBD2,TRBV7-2,TGTGCCAGCAGCTTACGGGGGGGGTTCAGCACAGATACGCAGTATTTT,CASSLRGGFSTDTQYF
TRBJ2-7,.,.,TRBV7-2,TGTGCCAGCAGCTTAACGAGCGCCAATCTCCACGAGCAGTACTTC,CASSLTSANLHEQYF
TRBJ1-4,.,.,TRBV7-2,TGTGCCAGCAGCTTAGGGGGCCGGCAGATAGCTGAAAAACTGTTTTTT,CASSLGGRQIAEKLFF
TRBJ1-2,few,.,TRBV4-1,TGCGCCATCTACAGGGATTCGGGCTACACCTTC,CAIYRDSGYTF
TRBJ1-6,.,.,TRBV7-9,TGTGCCAGCAGCTCAAATCTCAGGGCCGGGAATTCACCCCTCCACTTT,CASSSNLRAGNSPLHF
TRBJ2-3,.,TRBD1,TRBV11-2,TGTGCCAGCAGCCCCTGGACAGGAAGCACAGATACGCAGTATTTT,CASSPWTGSTDTQYF
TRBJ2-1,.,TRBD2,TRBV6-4,TGTGCCAGCAGTGAGGGACTAGCGGGGGGGCTCGATGAGCAGTTCTTC,CASSEGLAGGLDEQFF
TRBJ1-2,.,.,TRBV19,TGTGCCAGTTCGGCGTACCTAGGCTATGGCTACACCTTC,CASSAYLGYGYTF
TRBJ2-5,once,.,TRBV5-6,TGTGCCAGCAGCTTGGATTACTCGGGCCTAGCTCAAGAGACCCAGTACTTC,CASSLDYSGLAQETQYF
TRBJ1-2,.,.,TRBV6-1,TGTGCCAGCAGTGAAAAGGGGGTCGGTGGCTACACCTTC,CASSEKGVGGYTF
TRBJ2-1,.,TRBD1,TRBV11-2,TGTGCCAGCAGCTTAGAGGACAGGGGGCCGTTTGAGCAGTTCTTC,CASSLEDRGPFEQFF
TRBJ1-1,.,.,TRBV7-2,TGTGCCAGCAGCTTAGAGGACAGCCAAGGGGAAGCTTTCTTT,CASSLEDSQGEAFF
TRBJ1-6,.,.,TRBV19,TGTGCCAGTATCGCGGAGGATCGGGATTCACCCCTCCACTTT,CASIAEDRDSPLHF
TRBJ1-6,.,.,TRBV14,TGTGCCAGCAGCCACCGGGGGATGGATTCACCCCTCCACTTT,CASSHRGMDSPLHF
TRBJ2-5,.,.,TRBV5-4,TGTGCCAGCAGCTTCGGGACTCCGGGGGACCAGTACTTC,CASSFGTPGDQYF
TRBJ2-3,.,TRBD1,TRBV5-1,TGCGCCAGCGCTAATCGTCCTACAGGGGGAACAGATACGCAGTATTTT,CASANRPTGGTDTQYF
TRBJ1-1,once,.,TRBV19,TGTGCCAGTAGTATAGGGGGCCAGCGAAAAGCTTTCTTT,CASSIGGQRKAFF
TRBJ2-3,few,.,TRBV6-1,TGTGCCAGCAGTGAAGCCCCAGGTACCACAGATACGCAGTATTTT,CASSEAPGTTDTQYF
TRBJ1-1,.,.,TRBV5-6,TGTGCCAGCACCCTTGGACAGACGAACACTGAAGCTTTCTTT,CASTLGQTNTEAFF
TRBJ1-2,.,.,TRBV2,TGTGCCAGCAAGGCCATTCCAGGTAATGGCTACACCTTC,CASKAIPGNGYTF
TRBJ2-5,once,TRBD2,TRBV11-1,TGTGCCAGCAGCTTAGGGACTAGCGGGGGAGGCCAAGAGACCCAGTACTTC,CASSLGTSGGGQETQYF
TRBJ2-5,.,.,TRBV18,TGTGCCAGCTCACCAGTCCCGGTAGAGACCCAGTACTTC,CASSPVPVETQYF
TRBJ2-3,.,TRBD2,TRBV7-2,TGTGCCAGCAGCTTAGATCTAGCGGGGGGGCCGGTGGCAGATACGCAGTATTTT,CASSLDLAGGPVADTQYF